The rows below give T cell receptor beta chains drawn from one sample of a study of PD-1 blockade in classical Hodgkin lymphoma. Data came from immunoSEQ multiplex PCR; TCRdb stores just in-frame clones and leaves some out. The table lists some 25,000 clones, 88% of them singletons, with approximately 6.3% in the top ten. The sequences come from CD8+ T cells from blood, collected at baseline. These receptors came from a human donor with classical Hodgkin lymphoma. Both conserved end residues are part of each CDR3. D genes are given only for firm matches. Clone size is shown for a subset of rows, as once, few, many or a class of expanded clone.

cdr3_nt	cdr3_aa	v_call	j_call	clone_size	d_call
TGTGCCAGCAGTGAGACATACAATGAGCAGTTCTTC	CASSETYNEQFF	TRBV25-1	TRBJ2-1	-	-
TGTGCCAGCAGCTCCACCTCCCCGCAGGGGCGAAAAACCTACGAGCAGTACTTC	CASSSTSPQGRKTYEQYF	TRBV7-9	TRBJ2-7	-	-
TGTGCCAGCAGCTTAGATCCCCTAGCCTCAGGGGTCGGGGATACGCAGTATTTT	CASSLDPLASGVGDTQYF	TRBV7-2	TRBJ2-3	-	-
TGTGCCAGCAGTCTTGGACAGGATACCGACTACGAGCAGTACTTC	CASSLGQDTDYEQYF	TRBV9	TRBJ2-7	-	TRBD1
TGTGCCAGCAGTGGACTAGCGGGAGGGCCAGATACGCAGTATTTT	CASSGLAGGPDTQYF	TRBV6-1	TRBJ2-3	-	TRBD2
TGTGCCAGTAAGGGACAGGGGTCCTACGAGCAGTACTTC	CASKGQGSYEQYF	TRBV27	TRBJ2-7	large	TRBD1
TGTGCCAGCAGCTCAACCCAACCTCTCGACGGGGACAATGAGCAGTTCTTC	CASSSTQPLDGDNEQFF	TRBV13	TRBJ2-1	-	-
TGTGCCAGCAGTTTATTGGGGAATGAGCAGTTCTTC	CASSLLGNEQFF	TRBV27	TRBJ2-1	-	-
TGTGCCAGCAGTCTCACCGAGGGGGGCACTGAAGCTTTCTTT	CASSLTEGGTEAFF	TRBV2	TRBJ1-1	-	-
TGTGCCAGCAGCTTAGTAGCGGGAGTCTACAATGAGCAGTTCTTC	CASSLVAGVYNEQFF	TRBV11-2	TRBJ2-1	-	TRBD2
TGCAGCGCAGGAAGGATGAACACCGGGGAGCTGTTTTTT	CSAGRMNTGELFF	TRBV29-1	TRBJ2-2	once	-
TGTGCCAGCAGCTTAACAGGGTTCGCCTACGAGCAGTACTTC	CASSLTGFAYEQYF	TRBV7-9	TRBJ2-7	-	-
TGTGCCAGCAGATACCTCCACTTGAACACTGAAGCTTTCTTT	CASRYLHLNTEAFF	TRBV6-5	TRBJ1-1	few	-
TGTGCCAGCAGCTTAGGCCTAATAGGGAAGAACACTGAAGCTTTCTTT	CASSLGLIGKNTEAFF	TRBV13	TRBJ1-1	-	-
TGTGCCAGCAGCCCGTCTGGTAGTAGCAATCAGCCCCAGCATTTT	CASSPSGSSNQPQHF	TRBV14	TRBJ1-5	once	-
TGTGCCAGTTCTTACCAAAGCAATCAGCCCCAGCATTTT	CASSYQSNQPQHF	TRBV6-5	TRBJ1-5	-	-
TGCAGCGTTGACGGGGAGGACAGGGGGGGATATGGCTACACCTTC	CSVDGEDRGGYGYTF	TRBV29-1	TRBJ1-2	-	TRBD1
TGTGCCAGCAGCGGGCCGGGACCACCTATTATTTCTGACACAGATACGCAGTATTTT	CASSGPGPPIISDTDTQYF	TRBV9	TRBJ2-3	once	-
TGTGCCAGCACGGGACAGGGGGCGAGATCGGCCTACGAGCAGTACTTC	CASTGQGARSAYEQYF	TRBV6-6	TRBJ2-7	-	TRBD1
TGTGCCAGCAGTTTTTACCAGGGGTCCTACGAGCAGTACTTC	CASSFYQGSYEQYF	TRBV27	TRBJ2-7	once	-
TGTGCCAGCAGCTTGGCCGGACAGGGGCTAGTTCAAGAGACCCAGTACTTC	CASSLAGQGLVQETQYF	TRBV5-6	TRBJ2-5	-	TRBD1
TGTGCCAGCAGAGCCCGGGGAGTGAATGAGCAGTTCTTC	CASRARGVNEQFF	TRBV28	TRBJ2-1	-	-
TGTGCCACCAGCAGAGAGACTATGCAAGAGACCCAGTACTTC	CATSRETMQETQYF	TRBV15	TRBJ2-5	-	-
TGTGCCAGCAGTGAAGCGCTTCGGCGGGAGGGCCTCGGGTACGAGCAGTACTTC	CASSEALRREGLGYEQYF	TRBV2	TRBJ2-7	-	TRBD2
TGTGCCAGCAGCGTAGGGGACAGTTACACTGAAGCTTTCTTT	CASSVGDSYTEAFF	TRBV9	TRBJ1-1	few	TRBD1
TGCGCCAGCAGCGCCTGGACAGGCCAGCCCCAGCATTTT	CASSAWTGQPQHF	TRBV5-1	TRBJ1-5	-	TRBD1
TGCAGCGTAACAGCGGATACGCAGTATTTT	CSVTADTQYF	TRBV29-1	TRBJ2-3	-	-
TGTGCCAGCAGGGCGCCAGGGGGCCAGTACTTC	CASRAPGGQYF	TRBV2	TRBJ2-7	-	TRBD1
TGCGCCAGCAGCCAGGAGGACAGGAGACCGTACAATGAGCAGTTCTTC	CASSQEDRRPYNEQFF	TRBV4-1	TRBJ2-1	-	TRBD1
TGTGCCAGCAGCCTCCTGACATCTCTCGAGCAGTTCTTC	CASSLLTSLEQFF	TRBV14	TRBJ2-1	-	-
TGTGCCAGCAGCAAAGTTACTAGCGGGAACTCCTACGAGCAGTACTTC	CASSKVTSGNSYEQYF	TRBV21-1	TRBJ2-7	-	-
TGTGCCAGCAGCTTAGATCTTTTCGGGATAAGCGGGGAGCTGTTTTTT	CASSLDLFGISGELFF	TRBV11-2	TRBJ2-2	once	-
TGTGCCAGCAGGGGACTAGCAGAAAAATTCCAAGAGACCCAGTACTTC	CASRGLAEKFQETQYF	TRBV6-6	TRBJ2-5	-	TRBD2
TGTGCCAGCAGCCAGAGGGGGACTGAAGCTTTCTTT	CASSQRGTEAFF	TRBV14	TRBJ1-1	once	-
TGTGCCAGCGGAGAGGGGGCAAAACTAGATACGCAGTATTTT	CASGEGAKLDTQYF	TRBV2	TRBJ2-3	-	TRBD1
TGTGCCAGCAGTTTGTATATTAGGGGTGAGGGCCTAGCGGGAGACGAGCAGTACTTC	CASSLYIRGEGLAGDEQYF	TRBV28	TRBJ2-7	-	TRBD2
TGTGCCAGCAGCGGGGGGGACAGGGTCTATGGCTACACCTTC	CASSGGDRVYGYTF	TRBV9	TRBJ1-2	-	TRBD1